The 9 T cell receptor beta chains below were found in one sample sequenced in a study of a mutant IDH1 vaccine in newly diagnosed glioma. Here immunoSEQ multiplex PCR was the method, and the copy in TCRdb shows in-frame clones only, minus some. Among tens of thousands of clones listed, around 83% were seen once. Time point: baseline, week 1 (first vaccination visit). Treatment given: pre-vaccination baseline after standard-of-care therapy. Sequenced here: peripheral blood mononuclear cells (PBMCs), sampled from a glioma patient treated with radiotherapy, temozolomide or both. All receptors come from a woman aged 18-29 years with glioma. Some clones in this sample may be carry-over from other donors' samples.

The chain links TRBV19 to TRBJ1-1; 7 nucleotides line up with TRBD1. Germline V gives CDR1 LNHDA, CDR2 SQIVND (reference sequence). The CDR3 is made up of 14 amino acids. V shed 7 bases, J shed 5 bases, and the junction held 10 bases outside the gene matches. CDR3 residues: CASTYSPTGTEAFF. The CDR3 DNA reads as TGTGCCAGTACTTACAGCCCGACAGGGACTGAAGCTTTCTTT.

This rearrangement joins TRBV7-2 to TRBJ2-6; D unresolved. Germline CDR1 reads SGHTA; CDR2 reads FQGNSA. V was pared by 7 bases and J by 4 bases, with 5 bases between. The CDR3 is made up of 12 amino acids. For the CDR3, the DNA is TGTGCCAGCACGCGCGGGGCCAACGTCCTGACTTTC. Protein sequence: CASTRGANVLTF.

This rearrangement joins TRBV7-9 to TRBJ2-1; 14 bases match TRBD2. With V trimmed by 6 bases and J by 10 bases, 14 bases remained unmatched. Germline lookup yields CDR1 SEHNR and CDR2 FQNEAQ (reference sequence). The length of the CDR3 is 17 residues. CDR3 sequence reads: CASRSNPGLAGVAEQFF. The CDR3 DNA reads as TGTGCCAGCAGATCCAATCCGGGACTAGCGGGAGTAGCCGAGCAGTTCTTC.

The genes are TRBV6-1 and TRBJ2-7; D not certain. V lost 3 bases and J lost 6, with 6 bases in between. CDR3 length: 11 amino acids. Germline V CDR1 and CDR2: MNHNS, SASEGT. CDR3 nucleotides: TGTGCCAGCAGTGAGTGGCTCGAGCAGTACTTC. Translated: CASSEWLEQYF.

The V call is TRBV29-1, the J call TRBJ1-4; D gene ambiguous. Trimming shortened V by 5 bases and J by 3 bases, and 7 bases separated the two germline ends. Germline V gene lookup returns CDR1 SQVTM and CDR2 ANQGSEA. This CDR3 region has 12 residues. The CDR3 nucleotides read TGCAGCGTTCATTTATCTAATGAAAAACTGTTTTTT. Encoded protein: CSVHLSNEKLFF.

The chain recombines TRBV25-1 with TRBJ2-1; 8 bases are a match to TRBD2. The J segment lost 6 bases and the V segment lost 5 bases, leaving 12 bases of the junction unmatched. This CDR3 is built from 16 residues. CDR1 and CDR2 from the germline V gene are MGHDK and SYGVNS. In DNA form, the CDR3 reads TGTGCCAGCAGTCTGTATTTAGGGACTAGGCCCAATGAGCAGTTCTTC. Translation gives CASSLYLGTRPNEQFF.

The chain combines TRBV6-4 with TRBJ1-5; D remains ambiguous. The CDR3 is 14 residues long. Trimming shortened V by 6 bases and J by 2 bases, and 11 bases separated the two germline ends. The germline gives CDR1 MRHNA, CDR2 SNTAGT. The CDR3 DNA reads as TGTGCCAGCAGGAAGGTAGAAGGCAATCAGCCCCAGCATTTT. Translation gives CASRKVEGNQPQHF.

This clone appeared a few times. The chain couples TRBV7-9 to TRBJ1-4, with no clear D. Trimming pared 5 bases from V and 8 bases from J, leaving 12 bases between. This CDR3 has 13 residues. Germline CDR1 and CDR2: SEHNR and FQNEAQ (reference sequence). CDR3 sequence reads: CASSLGLVEKLFF. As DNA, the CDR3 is TGTGCCAGCAGCCTCGGACTGGTAGAAAAACTGTTTTTT.

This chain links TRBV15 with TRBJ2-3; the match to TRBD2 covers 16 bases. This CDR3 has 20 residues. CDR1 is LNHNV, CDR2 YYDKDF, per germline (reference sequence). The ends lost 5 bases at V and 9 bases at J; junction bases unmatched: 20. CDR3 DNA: TGTGCCACCAGCCGTCTGACAGGGGCCGGGACTAGCGGGAGGGCCATAACGCAGTATTTT. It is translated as CATSRLTGAGTSGRAITQYF. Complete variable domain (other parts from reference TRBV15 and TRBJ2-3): DAMVIQNPRYQVTQFGKPVTLSCSQTLNHNVMYWYQQKSSQAPKLLFHYYDKDFNNEADTPDNFQSRRPNTSFCFLDIRSPGLGDTAMYLCATSRLTGAGTSGRAITQYFGPGTRLTVL.